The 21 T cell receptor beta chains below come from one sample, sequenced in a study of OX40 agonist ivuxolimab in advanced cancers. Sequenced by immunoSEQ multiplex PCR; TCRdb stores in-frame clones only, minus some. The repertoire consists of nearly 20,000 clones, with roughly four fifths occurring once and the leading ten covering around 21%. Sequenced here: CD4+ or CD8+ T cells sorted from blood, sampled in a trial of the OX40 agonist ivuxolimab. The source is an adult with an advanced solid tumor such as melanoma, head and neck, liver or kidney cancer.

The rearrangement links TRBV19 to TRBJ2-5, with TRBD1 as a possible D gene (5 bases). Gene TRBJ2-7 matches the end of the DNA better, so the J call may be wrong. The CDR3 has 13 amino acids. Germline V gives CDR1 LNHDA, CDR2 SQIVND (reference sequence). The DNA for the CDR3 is TGTGCCAGTAGTATGGGGCCTTCCTACGAGCAGTACTTC. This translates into CASSMGPSYEQYF.

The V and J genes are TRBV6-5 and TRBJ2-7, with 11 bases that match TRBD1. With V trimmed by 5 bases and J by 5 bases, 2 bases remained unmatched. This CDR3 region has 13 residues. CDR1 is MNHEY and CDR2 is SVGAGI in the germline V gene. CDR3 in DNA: TGTGCCAGCAGTCGGGACAGGGGGAACGAGCAGTACTTC. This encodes CASSRDRGNEQYF.

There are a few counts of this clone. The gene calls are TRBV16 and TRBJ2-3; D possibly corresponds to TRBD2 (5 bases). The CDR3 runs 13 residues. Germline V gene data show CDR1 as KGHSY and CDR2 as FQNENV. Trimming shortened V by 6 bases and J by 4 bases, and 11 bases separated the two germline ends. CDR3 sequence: CASSKRGPDTQYF. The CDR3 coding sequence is TGTGCCAGCAGTAAGAGAGGGCCAGATACGCAGTATTTT.

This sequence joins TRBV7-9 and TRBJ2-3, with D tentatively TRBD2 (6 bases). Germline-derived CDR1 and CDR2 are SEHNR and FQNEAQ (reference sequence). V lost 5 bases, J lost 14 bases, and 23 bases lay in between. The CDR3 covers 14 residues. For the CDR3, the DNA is TGTGCCAGCAGCGCGGGGCCTTCCTGGGCTTCTCGGTATTTT. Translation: CASSAGPSWASRYF.

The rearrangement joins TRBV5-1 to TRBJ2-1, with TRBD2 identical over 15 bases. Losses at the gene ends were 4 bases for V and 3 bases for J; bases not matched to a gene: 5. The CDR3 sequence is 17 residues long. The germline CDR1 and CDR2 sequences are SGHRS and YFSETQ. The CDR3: CASSPGLAGGRYNEQFF. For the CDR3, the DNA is TGCGCCAGCAGCCCTGGACTAGCGGGGGGGCGCTACAATGAGCAGTTCTTC.

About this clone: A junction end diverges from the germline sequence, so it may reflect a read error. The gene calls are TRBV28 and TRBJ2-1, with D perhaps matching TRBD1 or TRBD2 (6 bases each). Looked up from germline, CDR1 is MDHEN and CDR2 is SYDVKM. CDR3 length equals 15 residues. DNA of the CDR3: TGTGCCAGCAGTTTATACAGGGACTCCAACAATGAGCAGTTCTTC. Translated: CASSLYRDSNNEQFF.

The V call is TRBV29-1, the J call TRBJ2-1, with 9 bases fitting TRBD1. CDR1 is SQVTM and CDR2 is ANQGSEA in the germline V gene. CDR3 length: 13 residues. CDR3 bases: TGCATACCACGGGGACAGGGCCATCGTGAGCAGTTCTTC. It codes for CIPRGQGHREQFF.

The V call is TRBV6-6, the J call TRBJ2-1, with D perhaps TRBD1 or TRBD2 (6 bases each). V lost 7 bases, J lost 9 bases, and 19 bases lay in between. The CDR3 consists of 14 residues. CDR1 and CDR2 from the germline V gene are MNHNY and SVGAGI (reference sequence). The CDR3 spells CASNTGAGSSEQFF. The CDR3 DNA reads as TGTGCCAGCAACACGGGGGCAGGGTCTAGTGAGCAGTTCTTC.

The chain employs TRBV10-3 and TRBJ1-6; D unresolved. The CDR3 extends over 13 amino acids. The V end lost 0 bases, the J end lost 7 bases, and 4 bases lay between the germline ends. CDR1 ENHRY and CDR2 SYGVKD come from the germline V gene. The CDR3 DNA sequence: TGTGCCATCAGTGAGTCTAGCAATTCACCCCTCCACTTT. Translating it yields CAISESSNSPLHF.

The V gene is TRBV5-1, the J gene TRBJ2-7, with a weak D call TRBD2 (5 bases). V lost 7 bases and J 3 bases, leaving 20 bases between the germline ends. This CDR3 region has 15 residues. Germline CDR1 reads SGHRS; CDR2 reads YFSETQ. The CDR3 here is CASRPDSRDYYEQYF. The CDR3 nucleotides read TGCGCCAGCCGCCCCGACTCCCGTGACTACTACGAGCAGTACTTC.

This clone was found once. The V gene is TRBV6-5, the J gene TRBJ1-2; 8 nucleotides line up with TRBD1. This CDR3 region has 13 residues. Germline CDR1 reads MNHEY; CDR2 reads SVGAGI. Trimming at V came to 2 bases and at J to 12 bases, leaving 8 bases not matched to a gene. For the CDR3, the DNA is TGTGCCAGCAGTTACGGCGCAGGGGGCGATGACACCTTC. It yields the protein CASSYGAGGDDTF.

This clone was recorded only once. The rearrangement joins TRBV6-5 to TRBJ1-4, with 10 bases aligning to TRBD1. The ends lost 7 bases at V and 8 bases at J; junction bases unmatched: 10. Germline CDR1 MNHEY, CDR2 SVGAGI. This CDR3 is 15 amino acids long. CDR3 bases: TGTGCCAGCAAACCCTTCGGGACAGGGGAGGAAAAACTGTTTTTT. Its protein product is CASKPFGTGEEKLFF.

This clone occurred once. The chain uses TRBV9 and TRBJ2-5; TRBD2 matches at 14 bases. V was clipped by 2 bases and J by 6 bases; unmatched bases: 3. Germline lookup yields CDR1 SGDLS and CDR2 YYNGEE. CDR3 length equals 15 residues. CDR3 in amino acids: CASSVGLAGVQTQYF. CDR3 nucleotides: TGTGCCAGCAGCGTGGGACTAGCGGGAGTGCAGACCCAGTACTTC.

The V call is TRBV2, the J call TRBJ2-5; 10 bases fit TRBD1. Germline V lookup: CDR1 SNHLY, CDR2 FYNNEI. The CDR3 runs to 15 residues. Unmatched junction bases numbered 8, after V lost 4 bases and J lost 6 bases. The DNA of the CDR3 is TGTGCCAGCAGTGCGGAGGACAGGGGGTTCCAGACCCAGTACTTC. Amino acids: CASSAEDRGFQTQYF.

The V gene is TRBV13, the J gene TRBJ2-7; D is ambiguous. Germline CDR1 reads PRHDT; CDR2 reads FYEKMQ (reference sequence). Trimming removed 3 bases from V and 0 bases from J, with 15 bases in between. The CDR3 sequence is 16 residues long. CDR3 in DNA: TGTGCCAGCAGCTTTCCCTCCGGACCTAGCTCCTACGAGCAGTACTTC. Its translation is CASSFPSGPSSYEQYF.

Written as DNA, the CDR3 is TGTGCCAGCAGCTACGGGACAGGGAGCTACGAGCAGTACTTC. Encoded protein: CASSYGTGSYEQYF. This sequence joins TRBV5-6 and TRBJ2-7, with TRBD1 matching 9 bases. Germline CDR1 is SGHDT and CDR2 is YYEEEE. V lost 3 bases, J lost 3 bases, and 4 bases stayed unmatched. The CDR3 runs 14 residues.

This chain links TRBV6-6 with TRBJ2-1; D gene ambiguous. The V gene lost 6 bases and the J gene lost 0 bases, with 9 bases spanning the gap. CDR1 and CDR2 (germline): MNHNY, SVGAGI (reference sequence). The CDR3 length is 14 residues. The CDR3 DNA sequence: TGTGCCAGCAGCGGTGGGATCTCCTACAATGAGCAGTTCTTC. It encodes CASSGGISYNEQFF.

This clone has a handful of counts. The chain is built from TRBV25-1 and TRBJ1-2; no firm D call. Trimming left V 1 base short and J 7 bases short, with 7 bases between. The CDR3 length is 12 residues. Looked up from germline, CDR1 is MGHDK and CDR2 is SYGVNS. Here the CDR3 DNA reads TGTGCCAGCAGTGAATGGTACGGTGGCTACACCTTC. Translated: CASSEWYGGYTF.

CDR3 sequence: CASSIGEWTEAFF. The CDR3 nucleotides read TGTGCCAGTAGTATCGGGGAGTGGACTGAAGCTTTCTTT. This chain joins TRBV19 and TRBJ1-1; no reliable D call. CDR1 is LNHDA, CDR2 SQIVND, per germline (reference sequence). CDR3 length: 13 residues. Trimming took 3 bases from V and 5 from J, leaving 10 bases between them.

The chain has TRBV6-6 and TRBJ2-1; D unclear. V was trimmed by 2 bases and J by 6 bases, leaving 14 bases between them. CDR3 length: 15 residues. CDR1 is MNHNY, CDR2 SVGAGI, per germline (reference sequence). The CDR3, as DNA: TGTGCCAGCAGTTACCTTGGCGAACCTTTCAATGAGCAGTTCTTC. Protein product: CASSYLGEPFNEQFF.

This chain's CDR3 is CAGLKPGHLTGELFF. The CDR3 DNA sequence: TGTGCCGGGCTTAAACCGGGACACCTCACCGGGGAGCTGTTTTTT. J is TRBJ2-2 and V is TRBV7-8; maybe TRBD1 (6 bases). V was shortened by 11 bases and J by 4 bases, with 20 bases between the two germline ends. The CDR3 is 15 residues long. Germline loops: CDR1 SGHVS, CDR2 FQNEAQ. The full variable domain, with the rest looked up from reference TRBV7-8 and TRBJ2-2, is GAGVSQSPRYKVAKRGQDVALRCDPISGHVSLFWYQQALGQGPEFLTYFQNEAQLDKSGLPSDRFFAERPEGSVSTLKIQRTQQEDSAVYLCAGLKPGHLTGELFFGEGSRLTVL.